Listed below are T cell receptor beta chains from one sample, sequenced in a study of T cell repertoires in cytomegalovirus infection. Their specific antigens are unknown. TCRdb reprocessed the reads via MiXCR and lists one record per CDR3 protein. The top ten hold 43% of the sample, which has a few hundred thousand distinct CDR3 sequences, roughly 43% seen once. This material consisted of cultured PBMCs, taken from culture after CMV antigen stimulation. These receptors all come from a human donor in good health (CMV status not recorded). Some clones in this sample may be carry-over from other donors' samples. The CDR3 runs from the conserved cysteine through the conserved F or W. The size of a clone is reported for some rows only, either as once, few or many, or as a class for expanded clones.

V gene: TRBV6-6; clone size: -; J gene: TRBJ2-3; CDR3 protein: CASSNTSLSQDTQYF
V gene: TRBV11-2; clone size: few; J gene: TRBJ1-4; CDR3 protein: CASSRDSLTTNEKLFF
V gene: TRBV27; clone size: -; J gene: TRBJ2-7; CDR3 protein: CASSLRGAAGYEQYF
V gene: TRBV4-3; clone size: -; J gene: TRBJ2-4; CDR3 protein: CASSNQARGIQYF
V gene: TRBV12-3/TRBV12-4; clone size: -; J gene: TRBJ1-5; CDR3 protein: CASSPYRGSNQPQHF
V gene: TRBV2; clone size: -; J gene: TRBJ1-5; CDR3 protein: CASSEVGVQPQHF
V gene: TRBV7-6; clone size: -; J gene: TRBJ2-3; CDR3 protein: CATGQGTGTDTQYF
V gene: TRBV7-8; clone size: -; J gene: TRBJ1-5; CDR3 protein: CASSARGPNQPQHF
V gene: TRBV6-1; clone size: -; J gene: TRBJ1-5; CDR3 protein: CATGGGRSRVFVPQHF
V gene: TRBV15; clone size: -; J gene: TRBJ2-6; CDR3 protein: CATSKFPGLHGGSGANVLTF
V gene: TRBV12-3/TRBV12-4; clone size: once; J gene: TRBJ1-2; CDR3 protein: CASSSHDGGYGYTF
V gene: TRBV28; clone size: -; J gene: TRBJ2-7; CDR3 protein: CASSLWSVGDEQYF
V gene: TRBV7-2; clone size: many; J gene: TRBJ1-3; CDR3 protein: CASGKPTGSSGNTIYF
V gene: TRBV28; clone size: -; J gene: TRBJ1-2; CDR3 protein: CASAVEGQGSPGYTF
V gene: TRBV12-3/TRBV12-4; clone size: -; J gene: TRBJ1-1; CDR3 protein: CASSLQGAHTEAFF
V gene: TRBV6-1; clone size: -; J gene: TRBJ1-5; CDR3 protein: CASILDRYQPQHF
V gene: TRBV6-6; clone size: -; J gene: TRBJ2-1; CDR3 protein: CASTPATFYNEQFF
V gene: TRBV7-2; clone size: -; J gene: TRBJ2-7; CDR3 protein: CASSLGNLGEQYF
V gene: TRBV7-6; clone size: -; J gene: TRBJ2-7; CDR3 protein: CASSPQDQRNTYEQYF
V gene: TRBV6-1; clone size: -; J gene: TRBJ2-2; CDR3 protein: CASSWGSGELFF
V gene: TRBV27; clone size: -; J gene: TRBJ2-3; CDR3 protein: CASSLVPLGTDTQYF
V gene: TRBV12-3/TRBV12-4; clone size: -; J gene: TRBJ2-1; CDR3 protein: CASSYLSQENNEQFF
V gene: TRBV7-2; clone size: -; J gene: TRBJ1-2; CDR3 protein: CASSFTTGGLGYTF
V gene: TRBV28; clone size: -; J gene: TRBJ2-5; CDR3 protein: CASSYPGLSQETQYF
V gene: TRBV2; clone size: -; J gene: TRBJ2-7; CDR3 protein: CASEIGYRGVRSEQYF
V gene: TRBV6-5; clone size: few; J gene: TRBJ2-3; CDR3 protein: CASSYSIPGGSDTQYF
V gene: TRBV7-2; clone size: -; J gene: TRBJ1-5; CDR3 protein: CASSLKVAVQPQHF
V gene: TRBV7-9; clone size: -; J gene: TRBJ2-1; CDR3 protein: CASSFPKTGDSYNEQFF
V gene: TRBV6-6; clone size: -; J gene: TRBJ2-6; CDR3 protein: CASWAGTAGANVLTF
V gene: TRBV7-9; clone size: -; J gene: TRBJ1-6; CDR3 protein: CASQGQGAKSYNSPLHF
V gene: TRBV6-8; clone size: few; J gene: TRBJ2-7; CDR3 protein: CASRSGLAGPYEQYF
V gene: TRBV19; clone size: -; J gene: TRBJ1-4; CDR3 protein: CASSSRTPTREKLFF
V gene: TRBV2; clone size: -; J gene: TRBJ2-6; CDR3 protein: CASSGTSGSFSGANVLTF
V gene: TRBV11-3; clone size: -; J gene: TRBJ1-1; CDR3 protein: CASSLGSAAEAFF
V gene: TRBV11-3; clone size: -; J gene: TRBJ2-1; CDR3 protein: CASSFVPGNEQFF
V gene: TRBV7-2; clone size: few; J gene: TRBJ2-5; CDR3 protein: CASSTQSGGQQETQYF
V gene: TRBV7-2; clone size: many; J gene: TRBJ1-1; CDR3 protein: CASSFKSMNTEAFF
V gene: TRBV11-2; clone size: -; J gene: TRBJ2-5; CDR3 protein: CASSPTGRTTQYF
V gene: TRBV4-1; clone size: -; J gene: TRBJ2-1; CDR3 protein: CASSHPTYNEQFF
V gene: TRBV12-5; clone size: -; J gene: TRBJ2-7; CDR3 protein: CASGLVQGRSYEQYF
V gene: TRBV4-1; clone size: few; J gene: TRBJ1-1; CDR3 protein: CASSQDRDRGGTEAFF
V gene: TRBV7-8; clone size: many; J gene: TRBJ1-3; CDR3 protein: CATARGETGHRLGNTIYF
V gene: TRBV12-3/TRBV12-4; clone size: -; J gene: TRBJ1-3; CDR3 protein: CASSFSGAGNTIYF
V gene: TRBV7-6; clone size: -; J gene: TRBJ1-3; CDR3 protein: CASSLGGGPGNTIYF
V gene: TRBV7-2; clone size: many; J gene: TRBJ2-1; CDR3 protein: CASSLAQDILYNEQFF
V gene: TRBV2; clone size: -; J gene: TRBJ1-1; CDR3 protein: CADRDGTEAFF
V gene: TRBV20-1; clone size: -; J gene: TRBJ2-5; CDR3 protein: CSARGTVQETQYF
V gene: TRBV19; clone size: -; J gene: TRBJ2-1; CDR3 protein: CASSIDRGTHNEQFF
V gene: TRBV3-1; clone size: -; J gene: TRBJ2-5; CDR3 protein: CASSQGLLRWQARRVETQYF
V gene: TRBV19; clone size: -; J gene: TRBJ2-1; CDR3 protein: CASSPLLRLVSNNEQFF
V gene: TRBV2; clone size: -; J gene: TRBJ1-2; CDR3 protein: CARGTGTNYGYTF
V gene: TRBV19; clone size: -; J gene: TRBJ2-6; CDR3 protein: CASSPIGSGANVLTF
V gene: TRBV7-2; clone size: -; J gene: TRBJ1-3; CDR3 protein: CASSERGGSGNTIYF
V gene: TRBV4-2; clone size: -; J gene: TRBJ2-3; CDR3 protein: CASSQDEGGGAFLADTQYF